This T cell receptor (beta chain) was retrieved from a study of early T cells in non-severe SARS-CoV-2 infection. Study-wide findings and caveats: Sequences matched to VDJdb favored anti-spike CD8 responses, while private and CD4 specificities were missed.

Individual cDNA molecules received unique molecular identifiers during library preparation. TCRdb recomputed calls from the 5' RACE reads with MiXCR, one row per CDR3 protein. The table has roughly 29,000 distinct CDR3 sequences, approximately 6.6% seen once; the top ten hold approximately 30%. Losses at the gene ends were 5 bases for V and 7 bases for J; bases not matched to a gene: 9. This CDR3 has 15 residues. This clonotype was counted many times. Its antigen is undetermined. The sequence came from an adult who was a healthcare worker with PCR-confirmed SARS-CoV-2 infection or an uninfected control (not recorded which). Specimen: whole blood, collected at baseline. The rearrangement uses TRBV12-3 or TRBV12-4 and TRBJ1-1; 11 bases agree with TRBD1. DNA of the CDR3: TGTGCCAGCAGTCCCCTACCGGGACAGGGGGATGAAGCTTTCTTT. This sequence encodes CASSPLPGQGDEAFF.